The 20 T cell receptor beta chains below were found in one sample sequenced in a study of radiotherapy plus CTLA-4 blockade in lung cancer (dated by TCRdb to about 2018). The protocol used for the library was the immunoSEQ multiplex PCR assay. TCRdb holds this immuneACCESS table with in-frame rearrangements only. Some clones are missing; in checked studies, unresolved V genes explain under half, and the rest has no known cause. The sample profile shows roughly 66,000 clones; approximately 83% of them were found once. Of the sample, less than 4.5% is held by the ten largest clones. The starting material was peripheral blood, obtained from a patient treated with radiotherapy plus ipilimumab. These receptors came from a human donor with non-small cell lung cancer who had a partial response to radiotherapy plus ipilimumab.

V usage is TRBV18 and J usage is TRBJ2-7; 9 nucleotides align to TRBD1. Looked up from germline, CDR1 is KGHSH and CDR2 is LQKENI. The CDR3 totals 15 residues. V lost 4 bases and J lost 3; bases outside the gene matches: 7. The CDR3 sequence is CASSLGQGTNYEQYF. The CDR3 region has the DNA TGTGCCAGCTCACTCGGACAGGGGACTAACTACGAGCAGTACTTC.

The genes are TRBV9 and TRBJ2-5; 15 bases fit TRBD2. The CDR3 runs to 15 residues. Germline CDR1 and CDR2: SGDLS and YYNGEE. After removal of 2 bases from V and 4 bases from J, the junction contained 0 bases not matched to a gene. CDR3 bases: TGTGCCAGCAGCGTGGGACTAGCGGGAGGAGAGACCCAGTACTTC. Amino acids: CASSVGLAGGETQYF. The entire variable domain, with the rest obtained from reference TRBV9 and TRBJ2-5, is as follows: DSGVTQTPKHLITATGQRVTLRCSPRSGDLSVYWYQQSLDQGLQFLIQYYNGEERAKGNILERFSAQQFPDLHSELNLSSLELGDSALYFCASSVGLAGGETQYFGPGTRLLVL.

This chain links TRBV18 with TRBJ1-2, with 8 bases fitting TRBD1. The CDR3 runs 16 residues. Germline values: CDR1 KGHSH, CDR2 LQKENI. V dropped 1 base and J dropped 0; count of bases not matched to a gene: 4. The CDR3 nucleotides read TGTGCCAGCTCACCACAGGACAGGGTCGCTAACTATGGCTACACCTTC. Translating it yields CASSPQDRVANYGYTF.

As DNA, the CDR3 is TGTGCCAGCAGCTCAGGGGGGCTCGGTGGCACTGAAGCTTTCTTT. Amino acids: CASSSGGLGGTEAFF. The chain links TRBV7-8 to TRBJ1-1; 7 bases align to TRBD1. Looked up from germline, CDR1 is SGHVS and CDR2 is FQNEAQ. This CDR3 contains 15 residues. The V and J ends lost 4 bases and 4 bases, in that order; junction bases with no gene match: 9.

This clone is a singleton in its sample. The rearrangement joins TRBV6-5 to TRBJ2-3, with 9 bases lining up with TRBD1. CDR3 length equals 15 residues. The trim removed 5 bases at V and 1 base at J, leaving 4 bases unmatched. CDR1 and CDR2 (germline): MNHEY, SVGAGI. The CDR3 here is CASSNRDRGTDTQYF. The CDR3 nucleotides read TGTGCCAGCAGTAACCGGGACAGGGGCACAGATACGCAGTATTTT.

This rearrangement joins TRBV19 to TRBJ1-1, with no clear D. The CDR3 has 14 amino acids. CDR1 and CDR2 from the germline V gene are LNHDA and SQIVND (reference sequence). V was clipped by 5 bases and J by 0 bases, with 10 bases between them. This CDR3 reads CASSQVPLNTEAFF. Here the CDR3 DNA reads TGTGCCAGTAGTCAGGTGCCCCTGAACACTGAAGCTTTCTTT.

This chain links TRBV10-3 with TRBJ2-1; 10 positions match TRBD2. Germline V lookup: CDR1 ENHRY, CDR2 SYGVKD. This CDR3 spans 16 amino acids. The J segment lost 9 bases and the V segment lost 0 bases, leaving 8 bases of the junction unmatched. The CDR3 region has the DNA TGTGCCATCAGTGAGTCCGGGACTAGCGATTCCGCTGAGCAGTTCTTC. It encodes CAISESGTSDSAEQFF.

V usage is TRBV7-9 and J usage is TRBJ1-5; 7 bases match TRBD1. CDR1 is SEHNR, CDR2 FQNEAQ, per germline (reference sequence). CDR3 length: 13 amino acids. The J segment lost 4 bases and the V segment lost 4 bases, leaving 1 base of the junction unmatched. The CDR3 sequence is CASSSGGNQPQHF. The CDR3 DNA follows: TGTGCCAGCAGCTCAGGGGGTAATCAGCCCCAGCATTTT.

The rearrangement links TRBV15 to TRBJ1-1; weak D call: TRBD1 (6 bases). Trimming stripped 5 bases from V and 0 bases from J, with 7 bases between. This CDR3 comprises 13 residues. CDR1 is LNHNV, CDR2 YYDKDF, per germline (reference sequence). The CDR3 region has the DNA TGTGCCACCAGCTCAGGGGTGAACACTGAAGCTTTCTTT. Its protein is CATSSGVNTEAFF. The complete variable domain, with remaining parts taken from reference TRBV15 and TRBJ1-1, reads DAMVIQNPRYQVTQFGKPVTLSCSQTLNHNVMYWYQQKSSQAPKLLFHYYDKDFNNEADTPDNFQSRRPNTSFCFLDIRSPGLGDTAMYLCATSSGVNTEAFFGQGTRLTVV.

This clone was detected once. The chain recombines TRBV10-3 with TRBJ2-3; TRBD1 matches 12 bases. The germline gives CDR1 ENHRY, CDR2 SYGVKD. V lost 2 bases and J lost 1; bases outside the gene matches: 1. The CDR3 totals 16 residues. As DNA, the CDR3 is TGTGCCATCAGTGAGGGGACAGGGGGCCGCACAGATACGCAGTATTTT. It translates to CAISEGTGGRTDTQYF.

The count of this clone is one. CDR3 coding DNA: TGTGCCAGCAGGGGGACAGCCTTCGGCTACGAGCAGTACTTC. Translated: CASRGTAFGYEQYF. The chain links TRBV28 to TRBJ2-7, with 7 bases that match TRBD1. Germline loops: CDR1 MDHEN, CDR2 SYDVKM. The J segment lost 3 bases and the V segment lost 6 bases, leaving 8 bases of the junction unmatched. The CDR3 has 14 amino acids.

The chain couples TRBV9 to TRBJ2-7; TRBD1 matches at 8 bases. J gave up 4 bases and V 4 bases, and 7 bases lay outside the gene matches. Germline values: CDR1 SGDLS, CDR2 YYNGEE. This CDR3 spans 14 amino acids. CDR3 coding DNA: TGTGCCAGCAGCCCCGGACAGGGTGGGTACGAGCAGTACTTC. Amino acid sequence: CASSPGQGGYEQYF.

The chain recombines TRBV30 with TRBJ2-7; 10 positions match TRBD1. The CDR3 consists of 14 residues. The V gene's germline CDR1 is GTSNPN and CDR2 SVGIG (reference sequence). Trimming took 2 bases from V and 2 from J; bases not matched to a gene: 3. DNA of the CDR3: TGTGCCTGGAGTCGGGACAGGGGACCCTACGAGCAGTACTTC. Its protein is CAWSRDRGPYEQYF.

This clone was observed a single time. This chain connects TRBV5-1 to TRBJ2-3; TRBD1 is a possible D gene (6 bases). Looked up from germline, CDR1 is SGHRS and CDR2 is YFSETQ. Trimming shortened V by 4 bases and J by 6 bases, and 15 bases separated the two germline ends. The CDR3 consists of 14 residues. The CDR3 DNA sequence: TGCGCCAGCAGCCAACAGGGAACAGGGGATACGCAGTATTTT. Protein product: CASSQQGTGDTQYF.

The chain joins TRBV30 to TRBJ1-2; no clear D gene. Germline V gene data show CDR1 as GTSNPN and CDR2 as SVGIG (reference sequence). The CDR3 sequence is 12 residues long. Trimming took 2 bases from V and 10 from J, leaving 14 bases between them. The CDR3 nucleotides read TGTGCCTGGAGTTCCCGTAACTCTGCCTACACCTTC. This encodes CAWSSRNSAYTF.

The CDR3 nucleotides read TGTGCCAGCAGTCCAAATCAGGGTGAGCAGTACTTC. It is translated as CASSPNQGEQYF. J is TRBJ2-7 and V is TRBV11-3, with D tentatively TRBD1 (5 bases). The V end lost 6 bases, the J end lost 7 bases, and 13 bases lay between the germline ends. CDR1 and CDR2 from the germline V gene are SGHNT and YENEEA. CDR3 size: 12 residues.

This clone has a handful of counts. The CDR3 sequence: CASLKGSYNEQFF. CDR3 nucleotide sequence: TGTGCCAGCCTAAAGGGGTCCTACAATGAGCAGTTCTTC. The rearrangement uses TRBV7-9 and TRBJ2-1, with a possible D match to TRBD1 (5 bases). Trimming shortened V by 8 bases and J by 1 base, and 9 bases separated the two germline ends. The CDR3 is 13 residues long. CDR1 is SEHNR and CDR2 is FQNEAQ in the germline V gene (reference sequence).

This chain uses TRBV7-2 with TRBJ2-7; a weak D match, TRBD2 (6 bases). Per the germline V gene, CDR1 is SGHTA and CDR2 is FQGNSA. The CDR3 runs to 13 residues. Deletions cut 5 bases from V and 2 bases from J, with 10 bases between. CDR3 sequence reads: CASSPRLAYEQYF. The CDR3 DNA reads TGTGCCAGCAGCCCCCGACTAGCCTACGAGCAGTACTTC.

The chain links TRBV7-8 to TRBJ1-1; perhaps TRBD1 as D (6 bases). V dropped 3 bases and J dropped 2 bases, with 7 bases sitting between them. The CDR3 is 13 residues long. Germline-derived CDR1 and CDR2 are SGHVS and FQNEAQ. The CDR3 reads CASSLDSNTEAFF. CDR3 DNA: TGTGCCAGCAGCTTGGACAGCAACACTGAAGCTTTCTTT.

The chain recombines TRBV30 with TRBJ2-7; TRBD1 matches 10 bases. The germline V gene encodes CDR1 GTSNPN and CDR2 SVGIG (reference sequence). The CDR3 has 14 amino acids. The ends lost 1 base at V and 4 bases at J; junction bases unmatched: 4. The CDR3 here is CAWSGGQGQYEQYF. The CDR3 DNA sequence: TGTGCCTGGAGTGGGGGACAGGGGCAGTACGAGCAGTACTTC.